Listed below are T cell receptor beta chains from one sample, sequenced in a study of glioma-infiltrating T cells after dendritic cell vaccination. TCRdb's copy holds only in-frame clones and misses some; the assay was immunoSEQ multiplex PCR. The sample holds 90,000 to 95,000 clones, approximately 78% seen once. Sample: blood, taken after dendritic cell vaccination. The origin of the receptors is a human donor with glioblastoma. Both conserved end residues are trimmed from each CDR3. A D gene is named only where the DNA matches it firmly.

CDR3 protein,D gene,V gene,CDR3 length,J gene
ASSLRTGDQPQH,TRBD1,TRBV5-8,12,TRBJ1-5
ASSFYRDTGELF,NA,TRBV7-9,12,TRBJ2-2
ASSLPQYQETQY,NA,TRBV5-4,12,TRBJ2-5
ASSRDSPYEQY,TRBD1,TRBV5-1,11,TRBJ2-7
ASRRGGSEDTQY,TRBD2,TRBV6-5,12,TRBJ2-3
ATSRADRGAYGYT,TRBD1,TRBV15,13,TRBJ1-2
AISDRGENQPQH,TRBD1,TRBV10-3,12,TRBJ1-5
ASRKLLASTDTQY,NA,TRBV27,13,TRBJ2-3
ATSRKVAGSGNTIY,NA,TRBV15,14,TRBJ1-3
ASSMTSGGPQETQY,TRBD2,TRBV5-1,14,TRBJ2-5
ASSRGAEQF,NA,TRBV25-1,9,TRBJ2-1
ASRRVGQGATEAF,TRBD1,TRBV4-2,13,TRBJ1-1
ASRLAGGAADTQY,TRBD2,TRBV5-1,13,TRBJ2-3
ASSYRGGWTDTQY,TRBD2,TRBV6-5,13,TRBJ2-3
ASSLRAADNEQF,NA,TRBV5-1,12,TRBJ2-1
ASSRSYNSPLH,NA,TRBV11-2,11,TRBJ1-6
ASSQDHGTSVSYEQY,TRBD2,TRBV4-1,15,TRBJ2-7
ASSYSRQPYGYT,NA,TRBV6-5,12,TRBJ1-2
ASSHTTDRDYGYT,TRBD1,TRBV7-9,13,TRBJ1-2
ASSLEPRGLDTQY,NA,TRBV11-2,13,TRBJ2-3
ASSVVDRGDTIY,TRBD1,TRBV9,12,TRBJ1-3
ASSLDAGFGSGNTIY,NA,TRBV27,15,TRBJ1-3
ASSLTGLDETQY,TRBD2,TRBV5-1,12,TRBJ2-5
ASSPVGTVNQPQH,NA,TRBV18,13,TRBJ1-5
ASTGISGNTIY,NA,TRBV6-1,11,TRBJ1-3
ASSSPKQGWSTEAF,NA,TRBV9,14,TRBJ1-1
AWSVGHEGNTIY,NA,TRBV30,12,TRBJ1-3
ASSHPQTNEQF,NA,TRBV4-1,11,TRBJ2-1
ASSSDRRNEKLF,NA,TRBV5-4,12,TRBJ1-4
ASSVRAGDVYEQY,NA,TRBV5-6,13,TRBJ2-7
ASSFNLRDTQY,NA,TRBV27,11,TRBJ2-3
ASSLGGAGGINSPLH,TRBD1,TRBV5-4,15,TRBJ1-6
ASSLAPGQGGEKLF,TRBD1,TRBV11-3,14,TRBJ1-4